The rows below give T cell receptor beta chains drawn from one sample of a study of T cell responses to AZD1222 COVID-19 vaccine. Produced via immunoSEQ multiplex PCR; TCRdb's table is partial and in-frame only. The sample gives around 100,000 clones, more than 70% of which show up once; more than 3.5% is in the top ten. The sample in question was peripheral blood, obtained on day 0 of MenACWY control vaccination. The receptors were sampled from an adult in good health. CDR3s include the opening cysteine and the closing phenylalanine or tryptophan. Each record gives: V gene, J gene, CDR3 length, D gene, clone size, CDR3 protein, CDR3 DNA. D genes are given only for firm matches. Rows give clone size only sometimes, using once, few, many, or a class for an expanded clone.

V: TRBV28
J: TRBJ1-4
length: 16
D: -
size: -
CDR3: CASSSPGGFTNEKLFF
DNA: TGTGCCAGCAGTTCACCCGGGGGGTTCACTAATGAAAAACTGTTTTTT

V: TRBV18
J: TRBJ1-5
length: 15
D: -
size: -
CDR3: CASSLGHSGNQPQHF
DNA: TGTGCCAGCTCACTGGGGCATAGCGGCAATCAGCCCCAGCATTTT

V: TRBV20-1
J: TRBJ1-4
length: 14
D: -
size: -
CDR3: CSASISRGAEKLFF
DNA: TGCAGTGCTAGTATCTCCAGGGGAGCTGAAAAACTGTTTTTT

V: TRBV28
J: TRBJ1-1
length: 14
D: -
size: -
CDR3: CASSLFGGNTEAFF
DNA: TGTGCCAGCAGTTTATTTGGGGGAAACACTGAAGCTTTCTTT

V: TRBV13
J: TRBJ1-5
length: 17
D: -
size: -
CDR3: CASSLGRGSYSNQPQHF
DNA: TGTGCCAGCAGCTTAGGCCGAGGGTCTTATAGCAATCAGCCCCAGCATTTT

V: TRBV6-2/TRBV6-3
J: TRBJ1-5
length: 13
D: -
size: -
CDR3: CASSGQNNQPQHF
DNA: TGTGCCAGCAGTGGGCAGAACAATCAGCCCCAGCATTTT

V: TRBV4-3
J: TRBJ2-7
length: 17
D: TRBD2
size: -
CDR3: CASSQVPSGIDIREQYF
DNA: TGCGCCAGCAGCCAAGTCCCTAGCGGGATCGACATACGAGAACAGTACTTC

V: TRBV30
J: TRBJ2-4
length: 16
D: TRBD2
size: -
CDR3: CAGTSGVGLAKNIQYF
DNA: TGTGCCGGGACTAGCGGGGTGGGGCTAGCCAAAAACATTCAGTACTTC

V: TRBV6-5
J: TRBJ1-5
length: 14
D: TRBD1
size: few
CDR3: CASRRTGRNQPQHF
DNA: TGTGCCAGCAGGCGGACAGGGCGGAATCAGCCCCAGCATTTT

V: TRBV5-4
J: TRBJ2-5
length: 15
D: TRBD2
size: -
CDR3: CASSLGLAGGETQYF
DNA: TGTGCCAGCAGCTTGGGGCTAGCGGGAGGGGAGACCCAGTACTTC

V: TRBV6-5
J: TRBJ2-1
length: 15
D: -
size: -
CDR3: CASSYTLGWGNEQFF
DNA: TGTGCCAGCAGTTACACCCTCGGATGGGGCAATGAGCAGTTCTTC

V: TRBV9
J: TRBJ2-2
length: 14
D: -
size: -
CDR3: CASSVPANTGELFF
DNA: TGTGCCAGCAGCGTCCCCGCGAACACCGGGGAGCTGTTTTTT

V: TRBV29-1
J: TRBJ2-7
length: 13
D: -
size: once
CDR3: CSVEVTGGRKQYF
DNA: TGCAGCGTTGAAGTGACGGGGGGCCGTAAGCAGTACTTC

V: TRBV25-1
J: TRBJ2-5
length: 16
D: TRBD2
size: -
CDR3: CASSEYRGLDKETQYF
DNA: TGTGCCAGCAGTGAATATAGGGGACTAGACAAAGAGACCCAGTACTTC

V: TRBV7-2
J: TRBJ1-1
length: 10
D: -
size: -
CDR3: CASEGGKAFF
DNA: TGTGCCAGTGAGGGGGGGAAAGCTTTCTTT

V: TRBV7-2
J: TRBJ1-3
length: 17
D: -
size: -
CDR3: CASSFTGTPTSGNTIYF
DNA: TGTGCCAGCAGCTTTACCGGGACACCAACCTCTGGAAACACCATATATTTT

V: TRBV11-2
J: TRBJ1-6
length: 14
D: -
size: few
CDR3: CASSTNIGEVALHF
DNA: TGTGCCAGCAGCACCAACATTGGGGAAGTCGCCCTCCACTTT

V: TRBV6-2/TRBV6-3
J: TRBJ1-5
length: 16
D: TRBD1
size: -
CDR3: CASSRIQGANYQPQHF
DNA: TGTGCCAGCAGTCGGATACAGGGGGCAAATTATCAGCCCCAGCATTTT

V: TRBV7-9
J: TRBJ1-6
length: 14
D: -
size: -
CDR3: CASSSGQYNSPLHF
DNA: TGTGCCAGCAGCTCGGGACAATATAATTCACCCCTCCACTTT

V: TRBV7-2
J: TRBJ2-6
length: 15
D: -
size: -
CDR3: CASSLTFSGANVLTF
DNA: TGTGCCAGCAGCTTAACTTTCTCTGGGGCCAACGTCCTGACTTTC

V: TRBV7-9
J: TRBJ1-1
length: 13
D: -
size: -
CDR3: CASTMVLNTEAFF
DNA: TGTGCCAGCACCATGGTCTTGAACACTGAAGCTTTCTTT

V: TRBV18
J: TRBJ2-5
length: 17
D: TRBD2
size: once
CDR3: CASSPEGLAGVRETQYF
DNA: TGTGCCAGCTCACCGGAGGGACTAGCGGGAGTTCGGGAGACCCAGTACTTC

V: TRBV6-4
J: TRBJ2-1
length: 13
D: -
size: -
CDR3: CASSAQGGNEQFF
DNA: TGTGCCAGCAGTGCCCAGGGGGGAAATGAGCAGTTCTTC

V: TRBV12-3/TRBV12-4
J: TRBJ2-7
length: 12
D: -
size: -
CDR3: CASSFVAYEQYF
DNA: TGTGCCAGCAGTTTTGTAGCATACGAGCAGTACTTC

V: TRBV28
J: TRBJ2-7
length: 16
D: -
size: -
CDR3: CASSFPSRRTSYEQYF
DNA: TGTGCCAGCAGTTTCCCCTCTCGACGGACCTCCTACGAGCAGTACTTC

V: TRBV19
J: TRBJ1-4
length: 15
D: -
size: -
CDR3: CASSIRITTNEKLFF
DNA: TGTGCCAGTAGTATACGGATCACAACTAATGAAAAACTGTTTTTT

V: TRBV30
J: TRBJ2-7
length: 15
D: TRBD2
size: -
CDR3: CAGSRGVAGAGEQYF
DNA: TGTGCCGGCTCTCGAGGGGTAGCGGGGGCGGGTGAGCAGTACTTC

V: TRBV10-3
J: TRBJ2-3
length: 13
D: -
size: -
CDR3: CATQLKPTDTQYF
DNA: TGTGCCACACAACTTAAACCCACAGATACGCAGTATTTT

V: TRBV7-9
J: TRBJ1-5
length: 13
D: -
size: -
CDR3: CASSPILNQPQHF
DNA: TGTGCCAGCAGCCCAATACTAAATCAGCCCCAGCATTTT

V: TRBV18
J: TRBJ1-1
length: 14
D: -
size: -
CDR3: CASSPGRMNTEAFF
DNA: TGTGCCAGCTCCCCAGGTCGAATGAACACTGAAGCTTTCTTT

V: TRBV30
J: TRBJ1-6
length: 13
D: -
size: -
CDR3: CAWSVRENSPLHF
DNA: TGTGCCTGGAGTGTCAGGGAGAATTCACCCCTCCACTTT

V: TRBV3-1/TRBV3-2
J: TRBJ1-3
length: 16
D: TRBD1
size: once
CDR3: CASSQWTGGLGNTIYF
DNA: TGTGCCAGCAGCCAATGGACAGGGGGTCTTGGAAACACCATATATTTT

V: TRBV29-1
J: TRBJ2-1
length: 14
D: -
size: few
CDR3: CSVEGPGRSNEQFF
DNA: TGCAGCGTTGAAGGCCCGGGAAGAAGTAATGAGCAGTTCTTC

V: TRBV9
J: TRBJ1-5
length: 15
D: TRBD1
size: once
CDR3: CASSPGQGPNQPQHF
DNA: TGTGCCAGCAGCCCGGGACAGGGCCCCAATCAGCCCCAGCATTTT

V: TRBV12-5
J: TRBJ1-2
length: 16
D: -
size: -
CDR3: CASGLASIGWHHGYTF
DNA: TGTGCTAGTGGTTTGGCCTCGATTGGGTGGCATCATGGCTACACCTTC

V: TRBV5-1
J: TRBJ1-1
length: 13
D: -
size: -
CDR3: CASSFAGNTEAFF
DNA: TGCGCCAGCAGCTTCGCCGGGAACACTGAAGCTTTCTTT

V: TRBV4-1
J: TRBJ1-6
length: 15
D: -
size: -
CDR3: CASSGLGSYNSPLHF
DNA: TGCGCCAGCAGCGGGCTTGGATCCTATAATTCACCCCTCCACTTT

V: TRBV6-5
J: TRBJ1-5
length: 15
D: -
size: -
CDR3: CASTRGAGWVQPQHF
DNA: TGTGCCAGCACCCGAGGGGCAGGGTGGGTTCAGCCCCAGCATTTT

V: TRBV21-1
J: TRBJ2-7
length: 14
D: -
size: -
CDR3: CASSSPGQRYEQYF
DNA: TGTGCCAGCAGCTCACCGGGACAGAGATACGAGCAGTACTTC

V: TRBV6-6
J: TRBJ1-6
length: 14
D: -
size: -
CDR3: CASSYSGFQSPLHF
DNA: TGTGCCAGCAGTTACTCGGGCTTCCAATCACCCCTCCACTTT

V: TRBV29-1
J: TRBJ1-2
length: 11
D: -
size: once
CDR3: CSVEQGGGYTF
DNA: TGCAGCGTTGAACAGGGTGGTGGCTACACCTTC

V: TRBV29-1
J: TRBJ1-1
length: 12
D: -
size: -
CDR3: CSVGSANTEAFF
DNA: TGCAGCGTTGGAAGCGCTAACACTGAAGCTTTCTTT

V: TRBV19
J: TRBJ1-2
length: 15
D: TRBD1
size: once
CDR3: CASYADRGANYGYTF
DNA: TGTGCCAGCTACGCAGACAGGGGGGCTAACTATGGCTACACCTTC

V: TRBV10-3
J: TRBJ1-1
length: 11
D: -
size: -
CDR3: CAIRGEVKAFF
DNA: TGTGCCATCAGAGGCGAAGTTAAAGCTTTCTTT

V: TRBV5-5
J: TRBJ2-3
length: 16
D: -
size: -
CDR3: CASSLVPTTGPDTQYF
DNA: TGTGCCAGCAGCTTGGTGCCCACGACGGGGCCAGATACGCAGTATTTT

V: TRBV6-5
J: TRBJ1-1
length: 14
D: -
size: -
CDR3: CVSSYGGLGTEAFF
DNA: TGTGTCAGCAGTTACGGGGGATTGGGGACTGAAGCTTTCTTT

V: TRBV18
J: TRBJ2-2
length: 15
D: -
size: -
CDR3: CASSPEAGNTGELFF
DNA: TGTGCCAGCTCACCAGAAGCGGGGAACACCGGGGAGCTGTTTTTT

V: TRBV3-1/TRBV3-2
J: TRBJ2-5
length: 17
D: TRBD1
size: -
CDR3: CASSPILDREVRETQYF
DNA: TGTGCCAGCAGCCCAATTTTGGACAGGGAGGTGAGGGAGACCCAGTACTTC

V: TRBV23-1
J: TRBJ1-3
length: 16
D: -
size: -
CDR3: CASSQKTGSSGNTIYF
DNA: TGCGCCAGCAGTCAGAAAACAGGGAGCTCTGGAAACACCATATATTTT

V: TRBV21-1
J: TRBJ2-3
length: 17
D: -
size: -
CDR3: CASSTRGRLAEPDTQYF
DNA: TGTGCCAGCAGCACCAGGGGGCGACTAGCGGAACCAGATACGCAGTATTTT

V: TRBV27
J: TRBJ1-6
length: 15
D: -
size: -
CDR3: CASSFGRRPNSPLHF
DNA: TGTGCCAGCAGTTTTGGACGGAGACCGAATTCACCCCTCCACTTT

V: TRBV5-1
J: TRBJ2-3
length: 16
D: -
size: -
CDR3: CASSLVGRSFTDTQYF
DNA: TGCGCCAGCAGCTTGGTGGGGAGGAGCTTCACAGATACGCAGTATTTT

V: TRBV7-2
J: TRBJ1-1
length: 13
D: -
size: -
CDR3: CASSLQMNTEAFF
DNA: TGTGCCAGCAGCTTACAAATGAACACTGAAGCTTTCTTT

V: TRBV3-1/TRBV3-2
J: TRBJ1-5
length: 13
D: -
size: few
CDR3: CASSQDVFQPQHF
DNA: TGTGCCAGCAGCCAAGATGTGTTTCAGCCCCAGCATTTT

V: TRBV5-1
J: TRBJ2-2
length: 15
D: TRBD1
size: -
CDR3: CASSTRTGGTGELFF
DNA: TGCGCCAGCAGCACCCGGACAGGGGGGACCGGGGAGCTGTTTTTT

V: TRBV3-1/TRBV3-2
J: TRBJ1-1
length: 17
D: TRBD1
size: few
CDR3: CASSQDPMDRLGAEAFF
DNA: TGTGCCAGCAGCCAAGATCCCATGGACAGGTTGGGGGCTGAAGCTTTCTTT

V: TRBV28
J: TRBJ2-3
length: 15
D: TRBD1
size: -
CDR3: CASRYRDRGTDTQYF
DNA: TGTGCCAGCAGATACCGGGACAGGGGAACAGATACGCAGTATTTT

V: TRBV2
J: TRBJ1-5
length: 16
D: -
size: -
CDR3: CASSETTPAMDQPQHF
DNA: TGTGCCAGCAGCGAGACGACACCTGCGATGGATCAGCCCCAGCATTTT

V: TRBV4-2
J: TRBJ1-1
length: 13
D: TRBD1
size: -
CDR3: CASSQDLGQGDFF
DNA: TGTGCCAGCAGCCAAGATTTAGGACAGGGGGACTTCTTT